This T cell receptor (beta chain) appears in the sequencing data of a study of blood T cell repertoires in COVID-19 (dated by TCRdb to about 2020). Context from the whole study: Samples covering the acute and convalescent phases of COVID-19 were provided by collaborators in the United States, Italy and Spain. The material from the prospective study consisted of cDNA or gDNA derived from T cells, B-cell-depleted T cells, or PBMCs. Deeply sampled blood TCRbeta repertoires from subjects exposed to, actively infected with, or recovered from COVID-19 were included in the dataset. Samples were obtained from the ongoing ImmuneRACE study (first 160 participants) and from some 1,300 subjects provided by 6 global collaborators. The sample metadata nearly always contained a de-identified subject ID, COVID-19 status, age in years and sex. Where available, HLA class I and class II types were obtained from metadata supplied by the sample provider rather than from assay-based typing. A freely available public database, intended as a resource for researchers studying the immune response to SARS-CoV-2, is where the repertoires were released.

Each collaborating institution followed its own protocols to collect whole blood in K2EDTA tubes. For TCRbeta analysis, collaborators shipped samples in one of three forms: frozen whole blood, isolated PBMCs, or DNA extracted from either of those sample types. The junction shows trimming of 0 bases on V and 2 bases on J, plus 13 bases between the germline ends. CDR1 and CDR2, looked up from the germline V gene (reference sequence), are LGHDT and YNNKEL. The CDR3 goes from the cysteine to the phenylalanine over 17 residues. CDR3 DNA is the only sequence kept; it has 51 bases, read in frame from the first base. Notes on this clone: Its antigen is unknown. No qualities accompany the bases; no much larger clone lies one base away.

Results and caveats for the whole study, not just this receptor: The amount of clinical and demographic metadata varied by source and participant and was provided uncurated.

TCRbeta CDR3 regions were amplified from genomic DNA by means of the immunoSEQ Assay, a bias-controlled multiplex PCR. The authors processed their data as follows. Within the assay, amplification of reference gene primers was used to estimate how many nucleated cells each sample contained. To quantify the absolute abundance of each unique TCRbeta CDR3 rearrangement, sequence reads were collapsed and filtered. For each sample, productive Simpson clonality was calculated as the square root of Simpson's diversity index across productive rearrangements. This immuneACCESS table, as held by TCRdb, lists in-frame sequences with V and J called but not all clones. Of the missing ones, under half trace to an unresolved V gene in checked studies; the others have no known cause. V, J and clone size are those of that table, while D and trimming were read from the DNA. Here the sample has a few hundred thousand clones; approximately 91% occur a single time. 2% to 2.5% of the sample is taken by the ten largest.

Sequenced sample: peripheral blood. The sequence joins TRBV3-1 (or the pseudogene TRBV3-2) to TRBJ2-2; the D segment could be TRBD2, given 5 matching bases. The sequence derives from a man aged 45-60 years with acute or convalescent COVID-19. The CDR3 here reads CASSQERLAGNTGELFF. The DNA sequence is given as TGTGCCAGCAGCCAAGAGAGGCTAGCAGGTAACACCGGGGAGCTGTTTTTT.